This entry features one T cell receptor (beta chain) sequence. Its antigen is unknown. Germline values: CDR1 SGHTA, CDR2 FQGNSA. The ends lost 5 bases at V and 3 bases at J; junction bases unmatched: 5. The CDR3 runs to 14 residues. This entry belongs to a study of response to subunit inactivated influenza vaccine. Study-level findings and limits: With each seasonal influenza vaccination, the authors suggested, few new T cells are recruited.

One entry per CDR3 protein results from TCRdb running MiXCR on the RT-PCR reads. The sample carries approximately 680,000 distinct CDR3 sequences, less than 20% recorded once. The sequence was collected from a man between 50 and 59 years old who received an inactivated influenza vaccine. The specimen comprised PBMCs from blood, sampled approximately 12 days after vaccination. V is TRBV7-2 and J is TRBJ1-2, with 8 bases matching TRBD1. The CDR3 bases are TGTGCCAGCAGCGAGCCGACAGGGGACTATGGCTACACCTTC. Residues: CASSEPTGDYGYTF.